This paragraph reports one T cell receptor beta chain. These data belong to a study of blood T cells in healthy people across ages. About 10 milliliters was the volume of peripheral blood drawn from each donor. Looked up from germline, CDR1 is DFQATT and CDR2 is SNEGSKA (reference sequence). CDR3 length: 15 residues. Sample-barcoded 5' priming and a J-beta primer mix drove a second PCR of roughly 6 to 12 cycles. The template-switch adaptor, which had 12 random nucleotides, put a tag on each cDNA molecule. TCRdb passed the 5' RACE reads through MiXCR, listing each CDR3 protein once. The repertoire holds about 720,000 distinct CDR3 sequences, with 20% to 25% as singletons.

Sequencing was done on a sample of blood. The gene calls are TRBV20-1 and TRBJ2-1; no firm D call. The J call could be wrong; TRBJ2-5 is a better fit for the DNA end. The clonotype originates from a man aged 70-80 years in good health. In DNA form, the CDR3 reads TGCAGTGCTAGGGGCAATATCCAGCCGCGAGAGACCCAGTACTTC. It codes for CSARGNIQPRETQYF.